Detailed here is one T cell receptor (beta chain). Its antigen specificity is not known. No base-level quality is on record; no much larger clone is a single base apart. The sample comes from a study of blood T cells in healthy people across ages (dated by TCRdb to between 2015 and 2017). With respect to the entire study: In model experiments, roughly one uniquely barcoded TCR beta cDNA molecule per two T cells was captured by template switching. To track age-related changes in TCR beta repertoire diversity, the study relied on deep sequencing normalized with unique cDNA molecular identifiers. Donors were grouped into four age groups: young (average roughly 17 years), middle-aged (under 40), aged (about 60) and long-lived (less than 85). To avoid experimental bias, donors of different ages were distributed randomly across sequencing lanes. For two donors (one aged 18 to 30 and one aged 80 or older), the study analyzed two additional independent replicas of 1 million unique cDNA reads from the same blood draw.

The donors were roughly 39 Caucasian individuals from Russia, aged 6 to 90 years, who were systemically healthy. Each donor gave roughly 11 milliliters of peripheral blood, drawn into EDTA-treated Vacutainer tubes. PBMCs were isolated by Ficoll-Paque density-gradient centrifugation, with at least 6.5 million obtained per sample. Total RNA, at least 5 micrograms per sample, was extracted from PBMCs with Trizol reagent. For every donor, an aliquot of PBMCs went through flow cytometry to measure the percentages of naive CD45RAhigh/CD27high T cells. Overall study outcomes, separate from this receptor: Compared with the aged group, more naive CD4+ T cells, fewer expanded clones and increased TCR diversity were shown by the long-lived group, suggesting age selection. Conclusive comparison of naive and antigen-experienced compartments was prevented by the profiling of bulk unsorted PBMCs. A strong correlation was found between observed TCR beta diversity and the percentage of naive T cells measured by flow cytometry. Observed TCR beta diversity per million T cells fell roughly linearly with age, and a significant reduction was already apparent by age roughly 40. Because donor CMV infection status was unknown, age-related changes in expanded clonotypes were potentially confounded. Total diversity estimates from one million sequenced T cells were considered lower bounds and underestimates.

Per the germline V gene, SNHLY is the CDR1 and FYNNEI is the CDR2. The CDR3 measures 15 amino acids from cysteine to phenylalanine. The sequence is cut down to CDR3 DNA, 45 bases in frame from base 1. From V the trimming removes 3 bases and from J it removes 4 bases, while the gene matches leave 6 bases of the junction unaccounted for. To prepare the library, 5' RACE was applied. TCRdb records Illumina HiSeq 2500 as the sequencer. A second PCR of roughly 6 to 11 cycles was run with a J-beta primer mix and a sample-barcoded 5' primer. Each TCR beta cDNA molecule received a unique molecular identifier from a template-switch 5' adaptor carrying 12 random nucleotides. Each sample yielded at least 2.5 million CDR3-containing paired-end reads. All of the RNA was converted into first-strand cDNA using the Mint cDNA synthesis kit, with a TRBC-specific oligonucleotide serving as the primer. All cDNA was treated with uracil-DNA glycosylase and then went through a first 18-cycle PCR with the universal primers M1SS and BC2_uni_R. As for how the authors treated the data: For normalization, 1 million high-quality reads, each with a distinct molecular identifier, were randomly selected from each sample. Instead of being binned into consensus sequences, reads with shared molecular identifiers were discarded. MiTCR, with a Q25 quality threshold and the strictest error-elimination algorithm, was used for CDR3 identification, clonotype clustering and error correction. A nonparametric unseen species model with Euler transformation was used to estimate a lower bound on total TCR beta diversity. TCRdb reprocessed the public reads (quality trimming at Q25 with fastp, clone calling with MiXCR) and kept in-frame beta chains. Rows with one shared CDR3 protein collapse into an entry with the most common genes and DNA. The V and J calls and clone size are TCRdb's, not the authors'. For this sample the table gives around 1,600,000 distinct CDR3 sequences, of which 40% to 45% were detected only once. The leading ten clones occupy roughly 3.7% of the sample.

Sample: blood. In this chain, TRBV2 is recombined with TRBJ2-3, and TRBD2 aligns with 8 junction nucleotides. This TCR derives from a woman younger than 30 in good health. The DNA is TGTGCCAGCAGTGACCCGGGGGGGAGAGCAGATACGCAGTATTTT. Translated, it gives CASSDPGGRADTQYF.